This is a list of T cell receptor beta chains from one sample in a study of blood T cell repertoires in COVID-19. Method: immunoSEQ multiplex PCR; TCRdb's copy keeps in-frame clones and lacks some. The data show 100,000 to 150,000 clones, around 90% seen once. The sequenced sample was peripheral blood. Receptor source: a woman aged 55-69 years with COVID-19, enrolled during active disease. Each CDR3 is given with its conserved first and last residue. The D gene is left open where the match is weak. The size field is filled for only some rows; it gives once, few, many or a size class.

d_call clone_size j_call v_call cdr3_nt cdr3_aa
. . TRBJ2-5 TRBV7-9 TGTGCCAGCAGCCAAATGGGGCCACAAGAGACCCAGTACTTC CASSQMGPQETQYF
. . TRBJ1-6 TRBV15 TGTGCCACCAGCAGAGAGTCGCGAGATTCACCCCTCCACTTT CATSRESRDSPLHF
TRBD1 . TRBJ1-6 TRBV12-5 TGTGCTAGTGGTTTGGTACTAGGACAGGGGCCCTGGGCTAATTCACCCCTCCACTTT CASGLVLGQGPWANSPLHF
TRBD2 . TRBJ2-5 TRBV27 TGTGCCAGCAGTCCTTGGACTAGCGCGAGGGAGACCCAGTACTTC CASSPWTSARETQYF
. once TRBJ2-2 TRBV18 TGTGCCAGCTCACCAACCACAGGGTCGAACACCGGGGAGCTGTTTTTT CASSPTTGSNTGELFF
TRBD1 . TRBJ1-1 TRBV6-2/TRBV6-3 TGTGCCAGCAGTACCGGACAGGGAGCTTTCTTT CASSTGQGAFF
TRBD1 . TRBJ2-7 TRBV5-6 TGTGCCAGCAGCCTCGGGACAGGGAGATACGAGCAGTACTTC CASSLGTGRYEQYF
TRBD1 . TRBJ2-2 TRBV6-4 TGTGCCAGCAGACCCGGACAGGGGGCAGGGGAGCTGTTTTTT CASRPGQGAGELFF
. . TRBJ1-1 TRBV5-1 TGCGCCAGCAGCTTGGTGAGGCTTTCTGAAGCTTTCTTT CASSLVRLSEAFF
. . TRBJ1-4 TRBV5-1 TGCGCCAGCAGCCCGGACAGCCCTTCAACTAATGAAAAACTGTTTTTT CASSPDSPSTNEKLFF
TRBD1 . TRBJ2-7 TRBV30 TGTGCCTGGAGTGTAGGGGACAGGGCACACGAGCAGTACTTC CAWSVGDRAHEQYF